A selection of T cell receptor beta chains follows, all from one sample in a study of blood T cell repertoires in COVID-19. Sequencing used immunoSEQ multiplex PCR; TCRdb keeps in-frame clones, though not all of them. Of under 55,000 clones listed, 85% to 90% are singletons. Sequencing was done on a sample of peripheral blood. These receptors were taken from a human donor in a cohort sampled during active COVID-19. The CDR3 runs from the conserved cysteine through the conserved F or W.

TRBV14	15	TRBJ1-2	CASSQDMGQLYGYTF
TRBV10-3	17	TRBJ1-6	CAISESRMGQNNSPLHF
TRBV7-9	12	TRBJ2-7	CASSLLAGGLYF
TRBV5-1	17	TRBJ2-7	CASSLGGAGGSSYEQYF
TRBV5-1	16	TRBJ2-2	CASTRDSGSGTGELFF
TRBV9	15	TRBJ1-1	CASSARGEGGTEAFF
TRBV2	12	TRBJ2-7	CASEITRYEQYF
TRBV24-1	15	TRBJ1-1	CATSVALMPNTEAFF
TRBV29-1	14	TRBJ2-3	CSLSDGGSTDTQYF
TRBV7-2	15	TRBJ2-7	CASSYRLAGNYEQYF
TRBV6-6	12	TRBJ1-2	CASRAPNYGYTF
TRBV2	15	TRBJ2-7	CASRAWGEGSYEQYF
TRBV5-6	15	TRBJ1-5	CASSLGAGNNQPQHF
TRBV3-1/TRBV3-2	14	TRBJ2-7	CASSSPGQGYEQYF
TRBV28	11	TRBJ2-7	CASSSPRVEYF
TRBV2	15	TRBJ1-3	CASSRQGRGGNTIYF
TRBV19	15	TRBJ2-7	CASDTRDTYSYEQYF
TRBV5-1	15	TRBJ2-3	CASSSGVVSTDTQYF
TRBV11-2	14	TRBJ1-3	CASSSSRDSNTIYF
TRBV6-5	15	TRBJ1-2	CASPTVGQLDYGYTF
TRBV5-1	16	TRBJ2-2	CASSGEQGAGTGELFF
TRBV29-1	15	TRBJ2-3	CSLSVGQGDPDTQYF
TRBV7-3	14	TRBJ2-2	CASSSTGNTGELFF
TRBV5-1	13	TRBJ1-5	CASSFFSNQPQHF
TRBV5-1	13	TRBJ2-3	CASSSVRGDTQYF
TRBV7-9	15	TRBJ1-6	CASSLGHVVNSPLHF
TRBV28	15	TRBJ1-4	CASSFGGGTNEKLFF
TRBV5-4	16	TRBJ2-3	CASSFLSHGSTDTQYF
TRBV4-1	15	TRBJ1-3	CASSHDPSEGNTIYF
TRBV24-1	16	TRBJ2-1	CATSDAQTGGYNEQFF
TRBV2	14	TRBJ1-4	CASSGQGSDEKLFF
TRBV5-1	19	TRBJ2-2	CASSLGQGSSPFVAGELFF
TRBV18	13	TRBJ2-7	CASSAGGPREQYF
TRBV5-5	15	TRBJ2-5	CASSLVGRAQETQYF
TRBV5-6	14	TRBJ2-7	CASSLGQGAREQYF
TRBV5-1	15	TRBJ1-2	CASSSNGQGDYGYTF
TRBV19	15	TRBJ1-5	CASSIQGASNQPQHF
TRBV5-4	12	TRBJ1-5	CASSFGDQPQHF
TRBV2	15	TRBJ2-2	CASSELPGGPGELFF
TRBV2	17	TRBJ2-2	CASSLRRGDGGTGELFF
TRBV6-6	14	TRBJ2-1	CASSLTGTGHEQFF
TRBV2	14	TRBJ2-6	CASSESAGANVLTF
TRBV25-1	16	TRBJ2-3	CASKMDRGLTVDTQYF
TRBV4-1	16	TRBJ2-7	CASSLDRGPGPYEQYF
TRBV4-2	15	TRBJ2-7	CASSQDNPSAHEQYF
TRBV29-1	14	TRBJ1-1	CSVAFLGGDTEAFF
TRBV2	11	TRBJ2-1	CASSEGRRQFF
TRBV11-2	15	TRBJ2-5	CASVRMPGGGETQYF